The 3 T cell receptor beta chains below were found in one sample sequenced in a study of identical twins. TCRdb re-called the 5' RACE reads with MiXCR, one entry per CDR3 protein. The sample has about 100,000 distinct CDR3 sequences; 5.9% are singletons. What was sequenced was memory T cells sorted from blood. The receptor source for this set is a woman in her fifties or sixties in good health.

This clonotype was seen ten or more times. The chain has TRBV6-5 and TRBJ1-1, with TRBD1 matching over 7 bases. J lost 3 bases, V lost 11 bases, and 9 bases had no gene match. This CDR3 is built from 13 residues. Germline CDR1 MNHEY, CDR2 SVGAGI. CDR3 bases: TGTGCCGCAGGTGACAGGGAGGACACTGAAGCTTTCTTT. Its protein product is CAAGDREDTEAFF.

This clonotype was seen at least ten times. This chain links TRBV12-3 or TRBV12-4 with TRBJ1-1; D is unresolved. The CDR3 is made up of 14 amino acids. With 2 bases removed from V and 8 bases from J, the gap between germline ends came to 15 bases. CDR3 in amino acids: CASSLRTGISEAFF. DNA of the CDR3: TGTGCCAGCAGTTTAAGGACGGGGATTAGCGAAGCTTTCTTT.

Ten or more counts support this clonotype. This chain connects TRBV7-8 to TRBJ2-1; 10 bases line up with TRBD2. CDR1 is SGHVS and CDR2 is FQNEAQ in the germline V gene. V lost 5 bases and J lost 6; bases outside the gene matches: 4. The CDR3 length is 14 residues. CDR3 coding DNA: TGTGCCAGCAGCCAAGGACTAGCGGTCAATGAGCAGTTCTTC. It yields the protein CASSQGLAVNEQFF. The full variable domain, its missing parts supplied by reference TRBV7-8 and TRBJ2-1, is GAGVSQSPRYKVAKRGQDVALRCDPISGHVSLFWYQQALGQGPEFLTYFQNEAQLDKSGLPSDRFFAERPEGSVSTLKIQRTQQEDSAVYLCASSQGLAVNEQFFGPGTRLTVL.